This entry describes one TCR beta chain. Antigen specificity is unknown. TCRdb recomputed calls from the 5' RACE reads with MiXCR, one row per CDR3 protein. The repertoire holds more than 300,000 distinct CDR3 sequences, with about 10% as singletons. The source of the sample is a study of T cells after yellow fever vaccination. Study outcomes and limitations: Weaker, the secondary response had a peak occurring faster, on day 5 versus 15. Abundant clonotypes from the bulk population could have been carried over as contaminants into FACS-sorted repertoires.

The V end lost 6 bases, the J end lost 5 bases, and 13 bases lay between the germline ends. The CDR3 length is 13 residues. Germline-derived CDR1 and CDR2 are MGHDK and SYGVNS. The sample in question was CD4+ T cells sorted from PBMCs, obtained 45 days after the yellow fever booster vaccination. The J gene is TRBJ2-5, the V gene TRBV25-1; TRBD1 might be the D (6 bases). The source is a man aged 18-30 years who received the YFV17D yellow fever vaccine. For the CDR3, the DNA is TGTGCCAGCAGGGGGGCTGGGGCCGAGACCCAGTACTTC. This translates into CASRGAGAETQYF.